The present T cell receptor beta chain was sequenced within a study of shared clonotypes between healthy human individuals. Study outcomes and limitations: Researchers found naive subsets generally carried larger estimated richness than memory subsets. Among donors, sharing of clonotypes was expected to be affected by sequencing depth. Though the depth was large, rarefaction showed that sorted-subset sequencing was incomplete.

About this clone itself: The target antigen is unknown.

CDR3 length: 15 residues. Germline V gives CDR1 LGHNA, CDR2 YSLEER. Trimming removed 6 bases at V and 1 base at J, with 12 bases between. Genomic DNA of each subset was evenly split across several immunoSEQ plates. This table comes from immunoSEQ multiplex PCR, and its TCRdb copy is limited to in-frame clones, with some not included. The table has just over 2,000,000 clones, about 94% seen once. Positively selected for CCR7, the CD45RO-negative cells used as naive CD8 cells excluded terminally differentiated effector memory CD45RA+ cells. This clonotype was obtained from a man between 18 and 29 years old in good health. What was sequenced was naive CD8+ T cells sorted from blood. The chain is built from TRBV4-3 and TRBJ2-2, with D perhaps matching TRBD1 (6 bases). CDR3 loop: CASSKEGVNTGELFF. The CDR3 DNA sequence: TGCGCCAGCAGTAAAGAGGGGGTGAACACCGGGGAGCTGTTTTTT.